The T cell receptor beta chain under discussion was sequenced for a study of blood T cell repertoires in COVID-19. Study overall: Specimens from acute and convalescent COVID-19 originated in the United States, Italy and Spain. The cDNA or gDNA used as material had been derived from T cells, B-cell-depleted T cells, or PBMCs.

Those who participated ranged in age from roughly 18 to 95 years and resided in about two dozen US areas. Authors' data handling: Using reference gene primer amplification, nucleated cell counts were estimated. This table comes from immunoSEQ multiplex PCR, and its TCRdb copy is limited to in-frame clones, with some not included. V and J calls and clone size are copied from that table; D and trimming were computed from the DNA. The sample yields under 300,000 clones, over 75% seen once. The clonotype was recovered from a woman aged 45 to 65 who had recovered from COVID-19. The source material was PBMCs or T cells enriched from blood (not recorded which).

Written as DNA, the CDR3 is TGTGCCAGCACCCTGGGACTTGCCAGAACTAATGAAAAACTGTTTTTT. Translating gives CASTLGLARTNEKLFF. The V and J genes are TRBV28 and TRBJ1-4, with a possible D match to TRBD1 (5 bases). The V end was cut by 7 bases, the J end by 1 base, with 16 bases between. This CDR3 is built from 16 residues. CDR1 and CDR2 (germline): MDHEN, SYDVKM.